This TCR beta chain was observed in a study of T cells in Graves' hyperthyroidism and ophthalmopathy. CDR3 length: 16 residues. Germline V gene sequence: CDR1 SGHTA, CDR2 FQGNSA. V dropped 5 bases and J dropped 7; count of bases not matched to a gene: 13. This clonotype was detected ten times or more. RNA transcripts gave rise to amplified TCR beta CDR3 regions. In the first-round RT-PCR of the TCR CDR3, the HTBI primer set was used. A single record per CDR3 protein comes from TCRdb applying MiXCR to the multiplex PCR reads. Among around 720,000 distinct CDR3 sequences listed, roughly a third were seen once.

The sequenced sample was blood. The V and J genes are TRBV7-2 and TRBJ2-2; 7 bases align to TRBD2. The source of this sequence is a woman in her thirties or forties with Graves' hyperthyroidism. The chain's CDR3 is CASSQIGGGGSGELFF. For the CDR3, the DNA is TGTGCCAGCAGCCAAATTGGAGGAGGCGGGAGCGGGGAGCTGTTTTTT.